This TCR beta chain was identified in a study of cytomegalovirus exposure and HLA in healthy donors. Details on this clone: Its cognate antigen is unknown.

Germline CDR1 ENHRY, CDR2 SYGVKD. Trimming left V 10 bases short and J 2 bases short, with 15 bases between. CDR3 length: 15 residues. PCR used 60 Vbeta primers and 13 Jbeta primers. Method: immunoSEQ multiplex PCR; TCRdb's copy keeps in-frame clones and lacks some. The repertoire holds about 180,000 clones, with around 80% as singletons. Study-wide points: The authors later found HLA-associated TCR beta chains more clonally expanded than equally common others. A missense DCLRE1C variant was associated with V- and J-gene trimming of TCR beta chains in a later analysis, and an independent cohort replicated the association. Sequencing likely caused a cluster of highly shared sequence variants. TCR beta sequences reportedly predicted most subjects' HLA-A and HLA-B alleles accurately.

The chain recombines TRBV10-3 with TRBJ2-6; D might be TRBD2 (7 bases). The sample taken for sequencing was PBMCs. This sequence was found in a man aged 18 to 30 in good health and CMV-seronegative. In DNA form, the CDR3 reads TGTGCCACGATAAGGGAGGGGGCTGGGGCCAACGTCCTGACTTTC. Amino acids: CATIREGAGANVLTF.